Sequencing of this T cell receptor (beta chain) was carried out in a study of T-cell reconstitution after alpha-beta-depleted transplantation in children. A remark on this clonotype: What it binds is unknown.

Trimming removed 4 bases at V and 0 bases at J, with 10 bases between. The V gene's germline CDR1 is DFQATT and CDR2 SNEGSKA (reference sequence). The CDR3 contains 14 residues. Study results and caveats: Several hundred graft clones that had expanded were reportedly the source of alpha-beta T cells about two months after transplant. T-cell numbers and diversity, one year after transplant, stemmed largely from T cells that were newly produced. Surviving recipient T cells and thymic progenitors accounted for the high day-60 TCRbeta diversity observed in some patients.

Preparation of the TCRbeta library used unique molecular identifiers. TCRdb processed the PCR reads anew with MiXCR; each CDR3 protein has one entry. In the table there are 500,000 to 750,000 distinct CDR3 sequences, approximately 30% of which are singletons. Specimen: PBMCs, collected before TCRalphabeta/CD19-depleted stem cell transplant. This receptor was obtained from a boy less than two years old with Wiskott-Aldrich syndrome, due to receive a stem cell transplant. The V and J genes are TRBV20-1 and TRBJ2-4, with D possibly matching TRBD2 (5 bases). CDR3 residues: CSAMERVAKNIQYF. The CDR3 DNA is TGCAGTGCTATGGAGAGGGTAGCCAAAAACATTCAGTACTTC.